The next 23 T cell receptor beta chains were all read from a single sample in a study of blood T cell repertoires in COVID-19. Generated by immunoSEQ multiplex PCR, the TCRdb table keeps only in-frame clones and is missing some. The table lists some 130,000 clones, approximately 88% of them singletons. The sample comprised peripheral blood. The origin of the receptors is a man aged 45-65 years with acute or convalescent COVID-19.

The chain is built from TRBV5-1 and TRBJ1-2; 7 positions match TRBD1. This CDR3 has 15 amino acids. The germline V gene encodes CDR1 SGHRS and CDR2 YFSETQ. Trimming took 0 bases from V and 4 from J; bases not matched to a gene: 6. The CDR3 nucleotides read TGCGCCAGCAGCTTGGGGGACAGATCCTTCTATGGCTACACCTTC. This sequence encodes CASSLGDRSFYGYTF.

This chain links TRBV29-1 with TRBJ1-2; perhaps TRBD1 as D (6 bases). The CDR3 has 11 residues. Germline V gene sequence: CDR1 SQVTM, CDR2 ANQGSEA. The CDR3 DNA follows: TGCAGTGTTACACAGGGAGCTGCCTACACCTTC. Translating it yields CSVTQGAAYTF.

This chain uses TRBV5-1 with TRBJ2-1; 10 nucleotides align to TRBD2. There are 15 residues in the CDR3. Germline trimming cut 4 bases from V and 5 bases from J; bases unmatched to any gene: 6. From germline, CDR1 is SGHRS and CDR2 YFSETQ. DNA of the CDR3: TGCGCCAGCAGCCTTACTAGCGGGGCCAACAATGAGCAGTTCTTC. Amino acids: CASSLTSGANNEQFF.

This rearrangement joins TRBV7-9 to TRBJ1-1; 12 bases map to TRBD1. Trimming at V came to 4 bases and at J to 7 bases, leaving 10 bases not matched to a gene. CDR1 is SEHNR, CDR2 FQNEAQ, per germline (reference sequence). The CDR3 consists of 16 residues. The CDR3 DNA follows: TGTGCCAGCAGCTCCTTAACCGGGACAGGGGGCAATGAAGCTTTCTTT. Residues: CASSSLTGTGGNEAFF.

This clone has a single count. The V gene is TRBV11-2, the J gene TRBJ2-7, with 8 positions matching TRBD2. The CDR3 runs to 14 residues. Germline V gene data show CDR1 as SGHAT and CDR2 as FQNNGV. V lost 5 bases to trimming and J lost 1 base; unmatched junction nucleotides: 4. CDR3 amino acids: CASSTLAGSYEQYF. CDR3 bases: TGTGCCAGCAGCACCTTAGCGGGATCCTACGAGCAGTACTTC.

The chain recombines TRBV5-6 with TRBJ2-3; D is perhaps TRBD2 (6 bases). V gave up 4 bases and J gave up 5 bases, with 20 bases separating them. The CDR3 covers 16 residues. In germline, CDR1 is SGHDT, CDR2 YYEEEE. The CDR3 region is CASSTAGLARGDTQYF. CDR3 DNA sequence: TGTGCCAGCAGCACAGCGGGCCTAGCGAGGGGAGATACGCAGTATTTT.

This chain uses TRBV6-1 with TRBJ2-7, with TRBD1 identical over 8 bases. V lost 3 bases and J lost 4; bases outside the gene matches: 5. This CDR3 has 14 amino acids. Germline CDR1 and CDR2: MNHNS and SASEGT. The CDR3 spells CASSEDRVLYEQYF. CDR3 nucleotides: TGTGCCAGCAGTGAGGACAGGGTTCTGTACGAGCAGTACTTC.

The chain combines TRBV28 with TRBJ1-2; no clear D. Trimming cost V 3 bases and J 3 bases, with 11 bases left between them. The CDR3 runs to 14 residues. Germline CDR1 is MDHEN and CDR2 is SYDVKM. The CDR3 DNA sequence: TGTGCCAGCAGTTTTCTCTCGAGGGACTATGGCTACACCTTC. Its translation: CASSFLSRDYGYTF.

This clone was picked up a small number of times. The rearrangement links TRBV2 to TRBJ1-5, with a tentative D call TRBD1 (5 bases). This CDR3 is 15 amino acids long. V was pared by 6 bases and J by 0 bases, with 12 bases between. CDR1 is SNHLY, CDR2 FYNNEI, per germline. The CDR3 sequence: CASSAQGPSNQPQHF. As DNA, the CDR3 is TGTGCCAGCAGCGCCCAGGGCCCTAGCAATCAGCCCCAGCATTTT.

The chain employs TRBV7-9 and TRBJ1-1; D remains unclear. Between the trimmed V and J ends, which lost 5 bases and 4 bases, there was a span of 11 bases. CDR1 SEHNR and CDR2 FQNEAQ come from the germline V gene (reference sequence). CDR3 length equals 13 residues. The CDR3 reads CASSPISGTEAFF. DNA of the CDR3: TGTGCCAGCAGCCCCATTAGTGGCACTGAAGCTTTCTTT. The full variable domain, in which reference TRBV7-9 and TRBJ1-1 provide the parts outside the CDR3, is DTGVSQNPRHKITKRGQNVTFRCDPISEHNRLYWYRQTLGQGPEFLTYFQNEAQLEKSRLLSDRFSAERPKGSFSTLEIQRTEQGDSAMYLCASSPISGTEAFFGQGTRLTVV.

This clone was detected only once. This chain uses TRBV5-1 with TRBJ1-1; D is perhaps TRBD1 (5 bases). This CDR3 has 14 amino acids. Trimming removed 5 bases at V and 2 bases at J, with 13 bases between. Germline loops: CDR1 SGHRS, CDR2 YFSETQ. CDR3 in DNA: TGCGCCAGCAGACGGGGAGGGGATAACACTGAAGCTTTCTTT. Amino acid sequence: CASRRGGDNTEAFF.

This clone occurred once. The chain carries TRBV4-1 and TRBJ1-1; maybe TRBD1 (6 bases). The CDR3 length is 18 residues. Trimming left V 2 bases short and J 0 bases short, with 19 bases between. Germline CDR1 reads MGHRA; CDR2 reads YSYEKL. CDR3 sequence (DNA): TGCGCCAGCAGCCAACTGGGCCGACAGGAAGATTTGAACACTGAAGCTTTCTTT. It specifies CASSQLGRQEDLNTEAFF.

The rearrangement links TRBV6-6 to TRBJ1-1, with D perhaps TRBD1 (6 bases). The V end lost 5 bases, the J end lost 9 bases, and 10 bases lay between the germline ends. The CDR3 sequence is 11 residues long. Germline CDR1 and CDR2: MNHNY and SVGAGI (reference sequence). CDR3 protein: CASSEGGKAFF. The CDR3 nucleotides read TGTGCCAGCAGTGAGGGGGGGAAAGCTTTCTTT.

This chain links TRBV11-3 with TRBJ2-1; TRBD2 is a possible D gene (6 bases). Germline V gene sequence: CDR1 SGHNT, CDR2 YENEEA. V shed 3 bases and J shed 7 bases, with 22 bases lying between them. The CDR3 contains 17 residues. The CDR3 spells CASSFDSGTGSRNEQFF. For the CDR3, the DNA is TGTGCCAGCAGCTTTGACTCGGGGACTGGATCGAGGAATGAGCAGTTCTTC.

In DNA, the CDR3 is TGTGCCAGCAGCGTATTGGGGACTCTCGAGACCCAGTACTTC. Translating gives CASSVLGTLETQYF. The rearrangement uses TRBV9 and TRBJ2-5; tentatively, D is TRBD2 (6 bases). Germline lookup yields CDR1 SGDLS and CDR2 YYNGEE. The CDR3 contains 14 residues. The V gene lost 1 base and the J gene lost 5 bases, with 12 bases spanning the gap.

This CDR3 reads CASRPGQGRLNGYTF. In nucleotides, the CDR3 is TGTGCCAGCAGACCTGGACAGGGACGGTTAAATGGCTACACCTTC. The chain joins TRBV2 to TRBJ1-2; 8 bases fit TRBD1. There are 15 residues in the CDR3. Germline loops: CDR1 SNHLY, CDR2 FYNNEI. Trimming took 6 bases from V and 6 from J; bases not matched to a gene: 12.

The chain has TRBV4-2 and TRBJ2-2, with 9 bases that match TRBD1. Per germline, CDR1 LGHNA and CDR2 YNFKEQ. CDR3 size: 16 residues. After removal of 0 bases from V and 6 bases from J, the junction contained 5 bases not matched to a gene. The CDR3 DNA follows: TGTGCCAGCAGCCAAGAGAACAGGGGGCGAGCCGGGGAGCTGTTTTTT. This sequence encodes CASSQENRGRAGELFF.

Notes on this clone: Other nucleotide sequences in the sample specify the same CDR3. The chain links TRBV5-1 to TRBJ1-3; weak D call: TRBD1 (5 bases). The germline V gene has CDR1 SGHRS and CDR2 YFSETQ. CDR3 size: 15 residues. Trimming cost V 2 bases and J 2 bases, with 11 bases left between them. The CDR3: CASSLSGGTGNTIYF. CDR3 sequence (DNA): TGCGCCAGCAGCTTATCCGGGGGAACTGGAAACACCATATATTTT.

The chain combines TRBV15 with TRBJ1-1; D unclear. The V and J ends lost 5 bases and 4 bases respectively, with 11 bases between them. The CDR3 covers 13 residues. CDR1 LNHNV and CDR2 YYDKDF come from the germline V gene (reference sequence). DNA of the CDR3: TGTGCCACCAGCTCCCGGAGACGCACTGAAGCTTTCTTT. The encoded protein is CATSSRRRTEAFF.

V and J are TRBV19 and TRBJ1-1; D is possibly TRBD1 (5 bases). The germline gives CDR1 LNHDA, CDR2 SQIVND (reference sequence). V was shortened by 0 bases and J by 3 bases, with 14 bases between the two germline ends. The CDR3 runs 16 residues. The CDR3 bases are TGTGCCAGTAGTATAGATCGGCCGGGGGTGTACACTGAAGCTTTCTTT. This sequence encodes CASSIDRPGVYTEAFF.

The chain combines TRBV2 with TRBJ1-2, with 8 bases lining up with TRBD1. Germline CDR1 is SNHLY and CDR2 is FYNNEI. J gave up 8 bases and V 7 bases, and 9 bases lay outside the gene matches. The CDR3 covers 13 residues. The CDR3 spells CASTGTGAEGYTF. CDR3 DNA: TGTGCCAGCACCGGGACAGGTGCGGAAGGCTACACCTTC.

The gene calls are TRBV2 and TRBJ2-1, with D uncertain. There are 15 residues in the CDR3. CDR1 is SNHLY and CDR2 is FYNNEI in the germline V gene. Between the trimmed V and J ends, which lost 8 bases and 4 bases, there was a span of 18 bases. The CDR3 spells CASPARPKNYNEQFF. CDR3 DNA: TGTGCCAGCCCTGCGAGGCCAAAGAATTACAATGAGCAGTTCTTC.

This clone showed up just a few times. The chain uses TRBV6-5 and TRBJ1-2, with 9 bases matching TRBD1. The CDR3 extends over 13 amino acids. Trimming cost V 6 bases and J 7 bases; bases outside gene matches: 6. CDR1 is MNHEY, CDR2 SVGAGI, per germline. The CDR3 spells CASRDRGAIGYTF. In DNA, the CDR3 is TGTGCCAGCAGAGACAGGGGGGCGATTGGCTACACCTTC.